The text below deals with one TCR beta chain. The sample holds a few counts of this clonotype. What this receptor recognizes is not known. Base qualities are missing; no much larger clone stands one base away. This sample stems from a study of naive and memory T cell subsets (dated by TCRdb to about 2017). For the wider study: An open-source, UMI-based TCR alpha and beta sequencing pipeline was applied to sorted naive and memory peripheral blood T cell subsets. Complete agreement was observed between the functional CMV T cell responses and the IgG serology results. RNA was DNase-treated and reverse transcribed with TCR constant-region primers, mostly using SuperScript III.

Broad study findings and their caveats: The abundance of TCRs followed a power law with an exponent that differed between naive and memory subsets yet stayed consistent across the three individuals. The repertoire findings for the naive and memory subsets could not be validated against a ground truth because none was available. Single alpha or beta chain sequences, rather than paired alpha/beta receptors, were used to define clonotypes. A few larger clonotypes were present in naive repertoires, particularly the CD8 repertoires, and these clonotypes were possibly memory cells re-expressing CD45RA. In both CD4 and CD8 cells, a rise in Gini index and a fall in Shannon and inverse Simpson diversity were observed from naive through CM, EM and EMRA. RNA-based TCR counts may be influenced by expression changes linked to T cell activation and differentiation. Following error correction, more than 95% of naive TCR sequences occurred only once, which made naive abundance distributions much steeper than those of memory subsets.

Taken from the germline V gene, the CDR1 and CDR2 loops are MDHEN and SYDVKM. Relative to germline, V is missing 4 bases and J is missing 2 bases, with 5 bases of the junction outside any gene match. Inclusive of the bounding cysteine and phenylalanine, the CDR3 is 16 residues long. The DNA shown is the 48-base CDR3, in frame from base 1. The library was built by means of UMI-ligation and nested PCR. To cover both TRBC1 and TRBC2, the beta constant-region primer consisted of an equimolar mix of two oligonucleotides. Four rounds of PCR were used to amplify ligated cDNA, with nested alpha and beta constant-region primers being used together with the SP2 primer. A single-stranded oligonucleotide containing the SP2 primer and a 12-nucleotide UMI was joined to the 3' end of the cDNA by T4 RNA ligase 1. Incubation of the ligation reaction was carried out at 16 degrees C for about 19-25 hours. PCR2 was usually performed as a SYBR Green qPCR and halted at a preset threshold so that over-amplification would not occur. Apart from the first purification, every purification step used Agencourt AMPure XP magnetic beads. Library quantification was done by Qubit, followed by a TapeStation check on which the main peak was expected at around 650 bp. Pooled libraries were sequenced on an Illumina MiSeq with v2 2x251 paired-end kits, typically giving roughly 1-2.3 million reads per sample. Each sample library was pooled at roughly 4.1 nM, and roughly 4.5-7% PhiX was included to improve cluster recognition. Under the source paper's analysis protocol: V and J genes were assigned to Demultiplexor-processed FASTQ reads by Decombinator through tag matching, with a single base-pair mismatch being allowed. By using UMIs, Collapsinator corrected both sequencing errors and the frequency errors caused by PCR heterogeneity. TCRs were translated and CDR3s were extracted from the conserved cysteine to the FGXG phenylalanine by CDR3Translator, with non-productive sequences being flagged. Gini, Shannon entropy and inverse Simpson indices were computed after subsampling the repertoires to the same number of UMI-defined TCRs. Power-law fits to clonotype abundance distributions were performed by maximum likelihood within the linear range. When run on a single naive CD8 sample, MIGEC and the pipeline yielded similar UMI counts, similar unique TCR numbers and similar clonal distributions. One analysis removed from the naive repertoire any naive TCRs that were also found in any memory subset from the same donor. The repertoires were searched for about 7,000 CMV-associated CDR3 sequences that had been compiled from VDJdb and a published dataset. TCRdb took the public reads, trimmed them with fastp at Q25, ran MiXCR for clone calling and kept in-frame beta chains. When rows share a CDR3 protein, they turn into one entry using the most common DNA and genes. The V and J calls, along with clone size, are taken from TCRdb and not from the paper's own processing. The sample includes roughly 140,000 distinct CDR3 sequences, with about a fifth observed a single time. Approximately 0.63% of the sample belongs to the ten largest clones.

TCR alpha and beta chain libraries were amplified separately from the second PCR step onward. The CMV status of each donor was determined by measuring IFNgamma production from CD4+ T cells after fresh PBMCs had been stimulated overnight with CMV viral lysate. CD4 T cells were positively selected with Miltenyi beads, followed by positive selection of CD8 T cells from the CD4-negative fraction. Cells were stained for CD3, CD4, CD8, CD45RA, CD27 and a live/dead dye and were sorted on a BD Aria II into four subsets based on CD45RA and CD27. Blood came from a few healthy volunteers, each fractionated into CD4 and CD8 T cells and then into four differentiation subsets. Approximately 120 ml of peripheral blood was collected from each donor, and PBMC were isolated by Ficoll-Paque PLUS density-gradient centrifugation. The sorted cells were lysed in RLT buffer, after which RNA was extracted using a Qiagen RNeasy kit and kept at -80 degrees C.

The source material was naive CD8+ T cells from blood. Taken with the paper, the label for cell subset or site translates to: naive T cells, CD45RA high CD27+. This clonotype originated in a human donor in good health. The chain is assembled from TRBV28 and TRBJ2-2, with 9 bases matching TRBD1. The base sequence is TGTGCCAGCAGTTACCCGGGACAGGGCAACACCGGGGAGCTGTTTTTT. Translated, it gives CASSYPGQGNTGELFF.